This is a list of T cell receptor beta chains from one sample in a study of T cell changes during pregnancy in multiple sclerosis. TCRdb keeps only in-frame clones here, not all; method: immunoSEQ multiplex PCR. The sample records tens of thousands of clones, about 93% being singletons. The sequencing here drew on CD8+ T cells from peripheral blood mononuclear cells, taken before pregnancy. The receptors were sampled from a female donor with multiple sclerosis, enrolled in a pregnancy study. The conserved cysteine and the conserved F or W are not part of the CDR3 here. The order of the fields is V gene, J gene, CDR3 protein.

TRBV9	TRBJ2-3	ASSEGQGARTDTQY
TRBV6-5	TRBJ2-3	ASSYSGGSDTDTQY
TRBV25-1	TRBJ1-1	ATIQMTGPNTEAF
TRBV29-1	TRBJ2-1	SVAGQGVYNEQF
TRBV7-6	TRBJ2-1	ASSPPLASGFNEQF
TRBV6-6	TRBJ1-1	ASSPSELTSTEAF
TRBV23-1	TRBJ2-5	ASSQRASGKGHGETQY
TRBV29-1	TRBJ2-5	SVEIEGERVGTQY
TRBV4-3	TRBJ2-2	ASSQARTGGGELF
TRBV7-6	TRBJ2-5	ASSSLAGQETQY
TRBV7-6	TRBJ2-5	ASSPTGLAAVKTQY
TRBV7-9	TRBJ2-3	ASSLILAETDTQY
TRBV18	TRBJ2-6	ASSSGTSSSGANVLT
TRBV27	TRBJ1-5	ASSFPGTGVRNQPQH
TRBV7-2	TRBJ2-1	ASSQYSGGEQF
TRBV19	TRBJ2-7	ASSPTSGGGFGVEQY
TRBV4-3	TRBJ1-1	ASSPGQGLMNTEAF
TRBV9	TRBJ1-1	ASSAYIGDTEAF
TRBV13	TRBJ2-2	ASSLRPALEGPGGELF
TRBV6-6	TRBJ2-5	ASRPIAGLYQETQY
TRBV18	TRBJ2-7	ASSQGLGNEQY
TRBV9	TRBJ2-3	ASSVESTGVIDTQY
TRBV6-1	TRBJ2-1	ASSEMGPINEQF
TRBV28	TRBJ1-5	ASSLFRGNQPQH
TRBV7-8	TRBJ2-5	ASSLVGFQEGRETQY
TRBV27	TRBJ1-1	ASRRGVEAF
TRBV5-1	TRBJ1-2	ASSQGNYGYT
TRBV7-2	TRBJ2-7	ASSLTSYYEQY
TRBV5-1	TRBJ2-1	ASSLAGFNEQF
TRBV14	TRBJ1-1	ASSQYKYTEAF
TRBV19	TRBJ1-1	ASNRGNTEAF
TRBV7-7	TRBJ2-2	ASSQYSGTGELF
TRBV27	TRBJ1-1	ASSSGPGNTEAF
TRBV4-3	TRBJ1-1	ASSERTVSNTEAF
TRBV7-2	TRBJ2-6	ASSPLGGRASGANVLT
TRBV5-1	TRBJ2-1	ASSPQERNNEQF
TRBV18	TRBJ2-2	ASFQGARGPGELF
TRBV10-1	TRBJ2-4	ASGAEPDLNIQY
TRBV27	TRBJ1-2	ASRAGGVNYGYT
TRBV6-6	TRBJ2-5	ASGQDQETQY
TRBV7-9	TRBJ2-1	ASSLGTSGRFSEQF
TRBV4-1	TRBJ2-7	ASGDVGAYEQY
TRBV2	TRBJ1-3	ASAPTGASSGNTIY
TRBV5-4	TRBJ2-7	ASSFRGSYEQY
TRBV4-3	TRBJ2-1	ASSQEVWAGGYNEQF
TRBV11-2	TRBJ2-3	ASSLGRGGDTQY
TRBV4-1	TRBJ1-1	ASSQTGTEAF
TRBV5-8	TRBJ2-3	ASSPLPAGGGDTQY